A selection of T cell receptor beta chains follows, all from one sample in a study of OX40 agonist ivuxolimab in advanced cancers. Clones were sequenced by immunoSEQ multiplex PCR, and TCRdb holds only the in-frame ones, with some missing. The sample contains under 55,000 clones, roughly 82% of which appear only once. The sequenced sample was CD4+ or CD8+ T cells sorted from blood, obtained in a trial of the OX40 agonist ivuxolimab. These receptor sequences come from an adult with an advanced solid tumor such as melanoma, head and neck, liver or kidney cancer. CDR3s include the opening cysteine and the closing phenylalanine or tryptophan. Fields, in order: J gene, CDR3 length, clone size, V gene, D gene, CDR3 DNA, CDR3 protein. A D gene is named only where the DNA matches it firmly. Clone size appears in some rows only: once, few, many, or a class for an expanded clone.

J gene: TRBJ1-3
CDR3 length: 15
clone size: NA
V gene: TRBV28
D gene: TRBD1
CDR3 DNA: TGTGCCAGCAGTTTATCGGTAGGGGGCGCAAACACCATATATTTT
CDR3 protein: CASSLSVGGANTIYF

J gene: TRBJ1-2
CDR3 length: 12
clone size: NA
V gene: TRBV18
D gene: TRBD1
CDR3 DNA: TGTGCCAGCTCATCAGACAGGGATGGCTACACCTTC
CDR3 protein: CASSSDRDGYTF

J gene: TRBJ2-6
CDR3 length: 14
clone size: NA
V gene: TRBV27
D gene: NA
CDR3 DNA: TGTGCCAGCAGTGACTTTTCTGGGGCCAACGTCCTGACTTTC
CDR3 protein: CASSDFSGANVLTF

J gene: TRBJ1-6
CDR3 length: 14
clone size: few
V gene: TRBV5-6
D gene: NA
CDR3 DNA: TGTGCCAGCAGCTTCGGGGACTTGGATTCACCCCTCCACTTT
CDR3 protein: CASSFGDLDSPLHF

J gene: TRBJ2-7
CDR3 length: 15
clone size: NA
V gene: TRBV7-2
D gene: NA
CDR3 DNA: TGTGCCAGCAGCTTAGTAGGAGAAAACTCCTACGAGCAGTACTTC
CDR3 protein: CASSLVGENSYEQYF

J gene: TRBJ2-7
CDR3 length: 13
clone size: medium-sized
V gene: TRBV19
D gene: NA
CDR3 DNA: TGTGCCAGTAGTTCCGAGTACTCCTACGAGCAGTACTTC
CDR3 protein: CASSSEYSYEQYF

J gene: TRBJ2-7
CDR3 length: 15
clone size: NA
V gene: TRBV6-6
D gene: TRBD1
CDR3 DNA: TGTGCCAGCAGCCCCGGGACAGGGGCGCAGCGGGAGCAGTACTTC
CDR3 protein: CASSPGTGAQREQYF

J gene: TRBJ1-4
CDR3 length: 14
clone size: NA
V gene: TRBV28
D gene: NA
CDR3 DNA: TGTGCCAGCAGTTTATCCCCCGGGAGGGAAAAACTGTTTTTT
CDR3 protein: CASSLSPGREKLFF

J gene: TRBJ1-2
CDR3 length: 18
clone size: NA
V gene: TRBV5-1
D gene: TRBD1
CDR3 DNA: TGCGCCAGCAGCTTAACGCCGGGACAGGGAGGCTCTCGGTATGGCTACACCTTC
CDR3 protein: CASSLTPGQGGSRYGYTF

J gene: TRBJ2-7
CDR3 length: 13
clone size: few
V gene: TRBV28
D gene: TRBD1
CDR3 DNA: TGTGCCATACGGCGGGACAGGAGGGCCGAGCAGTACTTC
CDR3 protein: CAIRRDRRAEQYF

J gene: TRBJ2-5
CDR3 length: 14
clone size: NA
V gene: TRBV4-2
D gene: TRBD2
CDR3 DNA: TGTGCCAGCAGCAACCCGGGGGGGGGAGAGACCCAGTACTTC
CDR3 protein: CASSNPGGGETQYF

J gene: TRBJ2-3
CDR3 length: 15
clone size: NA
V gene: TRBV6-1
D gene: TRBD1
CDR3 DNA: TGTGCCAGCAAACGAGGGGGACAGGGGGCAGATACGCAGTATTTT
CDR3 protein: CASKRGGQGADTQYF

J gene: TRBJ1-6
CDR3 length: 15
clone size: NA
V gene: TRBV14
D gene: NA
CDR3 DNA: TGTGCCAGCAGCCAGACCGGGACGGCTAGTTCACCCCTCCACTTT
CDR3 protein: CASSQTGTASSPLHF

J gene: TRBJ2-5
CDR3 length: 16
clone size: NA
V gene: TRBV7-9
D gene: TRBD2
CDR3 DNA: TGTGCCAGCAACACCCTGGGCGGGAGTGGGGTGGAGACCCAGTACTTC
CDR3 protein: CASNTLGGSGVETQYF

J gene: TRBJ1-1
CDR3 length: 13
clone size: few
V gene: TRBV4-1
D gene: NA
CDR3 DNA: TGCGCCAGCAGCCTACTATCGAGCACTGAAGCTTTCTTT
CDR3 protein: CASSLLSSTEAFF

J gene: TRBJ2-5
CDR3 length: 14
clone size: NA
V gene: TRBV13
D gene: TRBD1
CDR3 DNA: TGTGCCAGCAGCTGGCTGCGGGACAGGGAGACCCAGTACTTC
CDR3 protein: CASSWLRDRETQYF

J gene: TRBJ1-2
CDR3 length: 14
clone size: NA
V gene: TRBV19
D gene: NA
CDR3 DNA: TGTGCCAGTACCTCAATGATCGGGAGGCATGGCTACACCTTC
CDR3 protein: CASTSMIGRHGYTF

J gene: TRBJ1-5
CDR3 length: 15
clone size: NA
V gene: TRBV6-6
D gene: TRBD1
CDR3 DNA: TGTGCCAGCAGATCGGACAGGGGCCCCAATCAGCCCCAGCATTTT
CDR3 protein: CASRSDRGPNQPQHF

J gene: TRBJ2-1
CDR3 length: 15
clone size: NA
V gene: TRBV2
D gene: NA
CDR3 DNA: TGTGCCAGCAGTGTTAGGGACAACTCCTACAATGAGCAGTTCTTC
CDR3 protein: CASSVRDNSYNEQFF

J gene: TRBJ1-3
CDR3 length: 14
clone size: NA
V gene: TRBV6-6
D gene: NA
CDR3 DNA: TGTGCCAGCAGTCCTAAGGAAACTGGAAACACCATATATTTT
CDR3 protein: CASSPKETGNTIYF

J gene: TRBJ1-6
CDR3 length: 14
clone size: NA
V gene: TRBV6-5
D gene: NA
CDR3 DNA: TGTGCCAGCAGGAGGGAGGGGTCCAATTCACCCCTCCACTTT
CDR3 protein: CASRREGSNSPLHF

J gene: TRBJ2-3
CDR3 length: 15
clone size: NA
V gene: TRBV2
D gene: TRBD1
CDR3 DNA: TGTGCCAGCAGACGGGACAGGGGCTCTCCTGATACGCAGTATTTT
CDR3 protein: CASRRDRGSPDTQYF

J gene: TRBJ2-5
CDR3 length: 14
clone size: NA
V gene: TRBV2
D gene: NA
CDR3 DNA: TGTGCCAGCAAGGTCGAGGAGTACCAAGAGACCCAGTACTTC
CDR3 protein: CASKVEEYQETQYF

J gene: TRBJ2-7
CDR3 length: 14
clone size: NA
V gene: TRBV6-1
D gene: NA
CDR3 DNA: TGTGCCAGCAAGGGCGGCTCTAGCTCCTACGAGCAGTACTTC
CDR3 protein: CASKGGSSSYEQYF

J gene: TRBJ2-7
CDR3 length: 13
clone size: NA
V gene: TRBV14
D gene: NA
CDR3 DNA: TGTGCCAGCAGCCCCAGAAGACAGTCCGAGCAGTACTTC
CDR3 protein: CASSPRRQSEQYF

J gene: TRBJ1-3
CDR3 length: 16
clone size: NA
V gene: TRBV19
D gene: NA
CDR3 DNA: TGTGCCAGTACCAAAGGTCCCGCTGTCTCTGGAAACACCATATATTTT
CDR3 protein: CASTKGPAVSGNTIYF

J gene: TRBJ2-5
CDR3 length: 13
clone size: NA
V gene: TRBV4-2
D gene: NA
CDR3 DNA: TGTGCCAGCAGCCAGGATTTTCAAGAGACCCAGTACTTC
CDR3 protein: CASSQDFQETQYF

J gene: TRBJ1-2
CDR3 length: 14
clone size: NA
V gene: TRBV18
D gene: NA
CDR3 DNA: TGTGCCAGCTCACCAAGTGCAGGGAATCGTGGCTACACCTTC
CDR3 protein: CASSPSAGNRGYTF

J gene: TRBJ1-3
CDR3 length: 15
clone size: NA
V gene: TRBV6-5
D gene: NA
CDR3 DNA: TGTGCCAGCAGTTACCGCCAGACCGTGGGGAACACCATATATTTT
CDR3 protein: CASSYRQTVGNTIYF

J gene: TRBJ1-5
CDR3 length: 14
clone size: NA
V gene: TRBV2
D gene: TRBD1
CDR3 DNA: TGTGCCAGCCGGACAGGGACCTCCAATCAGCCCCAGCATTTT
CDR3 protein: CASRTGTSNQPQHF

J gene: TRBJ1-6
CDR3 length: 18
clone size: NA
V gene: TRBV11-2
D gene: NA
CDR3 DNA: TGTGCCAGCAGCCTGCGACAGGCACGGAGCTCCTATAATTCACCCCTCCACTTT
CDR3 protein: CASSLRQARSSYNSPLHF

J gene: TRBJ1-5
CDR3 length: 17
clone size: NA
V gene: TRBV4-2
D gene: TRBD1
CDR3 DNA: TGTGCCAGCAGCCCCGGGGGCGGGACAGGGGACAATCAGCCCCAGCATTTT
CDR3 protein: CASSPGGGTGDNQPQHF

J gene: TRBJ1-2
CDR3 length: 14
clone size: NA
V gene: TRBV5-6
D gene: NA
CDR3 DNA: TGTGCCAGCAGGTGGGCGTGGGCTCAAGTTGGCTACACCTTC
CDR3 protein: CASRWAWAQVGYTF

J gene: TRBJ2-5
CDR3 length: 9
clone size: NA
V gene: TRBV9
D gene: NA
CDR3 DNA: TGTGCCAGCGCTACTCCGCGGTACTTC
CDR3 protein: CASATPRYF

J gene: TRBJ1-2
CDR3 length: 15
clone size: NA
V gene: TRBV5-1
D gene: NA
CDR3 DNA: TGCGCCAGCGGAGGGGAACGGGGCAGGGGCTATGGCTACACCTTC
CDR3 protein: CASGGERGRGYGYTF

J gene: TRBJ2-7
CDR3 length: 15
clone size: once
V gene: TRBV5-4
D gene: NA
CDR3 DNA: TGTGCCAGCTCAATATCCGGACCCCGTAGGAGTGAGCAGTACTTC
CDR3 protein: CASSISGPRRSEQYF

J gene: TRBJ2-2
CDR3 length: 17
clone size: NA
V gene: TRBV11-2
D gene: TRBD1
CDR3 DNA: TGTGCCAGCAGCCCGTGGGCAGGGGGCGCGGGCACCGGGGAGCTGTTTTTT
CDR3 protein: CASSPWAGGAGTGELFF

J gene: TRBJ2-1
CDR3 length: 15
clone size: NA
V gene: TRBV6-5
D gene: NA
CDR3 DNA: TGTGCCAGCAGTTACTCTCTGGTTTCCTACAATGAGCAGTTCTTC
CDR3 protein: CASSYSLVSYNEQFF

J gene: TRBJ1-3
CDR3 length: 15
clone size: NA
V gene: TRBV6-1
D gene: NA
CDR3 DNA: TGTGCCAGCATCCGGGGGGCCCTCAGGGGAAACACCATATATTTT
CDR3 protein: CASIRGALRGNTIYF

J gene: TRBJ1-5
CDR3 length: 15
clone size: few
V gene: TRBV19
D gene: TRBD1
CDR3 DNA: TGTGCCACCTCACGGGGAGACAGGGACAATCAGCCCCAGCATTTT
CDR3 protein: CATSRGDRDNQPQHF

J gene: TRBJ1-3
CDR3 length: 15
clone size: once
V gene: TRBV15
D gene: TRBD1
CDR3 DNA: TGTGCCACCAGCAACAGGGGGCTCTCTGGAAACACCATATATTTT
CDR3 protein: CATSNRGLSGNTIYF

J gene: TRBJ1-1
CDR3 length: 13
clone size: once
V gene: TRBV6-1
D gene: NA
CDR3 DNA: TGTGCCAGCAGTGAACGTTTGAACACTGAAGCTTTCTTT
CDR3 protein: CASSERLNTEAFF

J gene: TRBJ1-6
CDR3 length: 14
clone size: NA
V gene: TRBV5-4
D gene: TRBD1
CDR3 DNA: TGTGCCAGCAGAACAGGGGAGGGTAATTCACCCCTCCACTTT
CDR3 protein: CASRTGEGNSPLHF

J gene: TRBJ2-1
CDR3 length: 15
clone size: NA
V gene: TRBV6-4
D gene: NA
CDR3 DNA: TGTGCCAGCAGTGAAGGCCTTGGGGCGGGATTTGAGCAGTTCTTC
CDR3 protein: CASSEGLGAGFEQFF

J gene: TRBJ2-7
CDR3 length: 15
clone size: NA
V gene: TRBV27
D gene: NA
CDR3 DNA: TGTGCCAGCAGTTTAAAGGACACCGCTTCCTACGAGCAGTACTTC
CDR3 protein: CASSLKDTASYEQYF

J gene: TRBJ1-4
CDR3 length: 16
clone size: NA
V gene: TRBV7-8
D gene: NA
CDR3 DNA: TGTGCCAGCAGCAAACAACTCAGAGTCACTAATGAAAAACTGTTTTTT
CDR3 protein: CASSKQLRVTNEKLFF